This TCR beta chain was observed in a study of regulatory T cells in long-lasting Graves disease. As for the study in general: Those Graves' patients who were newly diagnosed had been on antithyroid drugs under 3 months.

CDR1 LNHDA and CDR2 SQIVND come from the germline V gene (reference sequence). With 0 bases removed from V and 1 base from J, the gap between germline ends came to 6 bases. This CDR3 spans 14 amino acids. The table lists this clonotype with many counts. Combining iRepertoire HTBI primers with Arm-PCR of CDR3 regions, the authors built TCR beta libraries. Via MiXCR, TCRdb re-called the multiplex PCR reads, giving one row per CDR3 protein. The sample lists a few hundred thousand distinct CDR3 sequences, 15% seen once, with approximately 8% in the top ten. Indicated time point: newly diagnosed GD, antithyroid drugs for less than 3 months. The TCR library was made from RNA extracted from PBMCs. These data also featured in a second study, about T cells in Graves' hyperthyroidism and ophthalmopathy.

The chain combines TRBV19 with TRBJ1-1; D gene ambiguous. This receptor was taken from a woman aged 40 to 49 with Graves disease. The sample was peripheral blood mononuclear cells (PBMCs), taken at new diagnosis, from a patient treated with antithyroid drugs. The CDR3 region has the DNA TGTGCCAGTAGTATAGAAGGATGGAACACTGAAGCTTTCTTT. Its protein product is CASSIEGWNTEAFF.